These 18 T cell receptor beta chains originate from one sample sequenced in a study of OX40 agonist ivuxolimab in advanced cancers. Produced via immunoSEQ multiplex PCR; TCRdb's table is partial and in-frame only. The data contain more than 20,000 clones, roughly 84% of them singletons. Sequences were derived from CD4+ or CD8+ T cells sorted from blood, sampled in a trial of the OX40 agonist ivuxolimab. The source is an adult with an advanced solid tumor such as melanoma, head and neck, liver or kidney cancer.

Worth noting for this clone: Distinct nucleotide sequences in the sample also encode this CDR3. CDR3 DNA: TGCGCCAGCAGCCCTCCTCGGCTAGCGGGATACAATGAGCAGTTCTTC. It translates to CASSPPRLAGYNEQFF. J is TRBJ2-1 and V is TRBV5-1; 9 bases map to TRBD2. The CDR3 is 16 residues long. Trimming cost V 4 bases and J 4 bases; bases outside gene matches: 9. The germline V gene encodes CDR1 SGHRS and CDR2 YFSETQ.

The chain has TRBV30 and TRBJ1-1; D gene uncertain. CDR3 length equals 12 residues. Per germline, CDR1 GTSNPN and CDR2 SVGIG (reference sequence). Trimming took 1 base from V and 4 from J, leaving 7 bases between them. The CDR3 sequence: CAWSEVRTEAFF. The CDR3 DNA follows: TGTGCCTGGAGTGAGGTCCGCACTGAAGCTTTCTTT.

V is TRBV4-1 and J is TRBJ1-1, with 7 bases that match TRBD1. Looked up from germline, CDR1 is MGHRA and CDR2 is YSYEKL. V lost 4 bases to trimming and J lost 6 bases; unmatched junction nucleotides: 8. CDR3 length: 14 residues. For the CDR3, the DNA is TGCGCCAGCAGCCCCCTGACAGGGCGATCTGAAGCTTTCTTT. Its protein is CASSPLTGRSEAFF.

The chain combines TRBV28 with TRBJ1-5; D call uncertain. Per germline, CDR1 MDHEN and CDR2 SYDVKM. This CDR3 region has 18 residues. The V end lost 6 bases, the J end lost 2 bases, and 23 bases lay between the germline ends. CDR3 sequence reads: CASRTEREGFVRNQPQHF. CDR3 nucleotides: TGTGCCAGCAGAACAGAAAGGGAGGGTTTCGTCCGCAATCAGCCCCAGCATTTT.

CDR3 DNA sequence: TGCGCCAGCAGCTTGGACCCTAGCGCGATCTCCTACGAGCAGTACTTC. Translation: CASSLDPSAISYEQYF. The chain couples TRBV5-1 to TRBJ2-7; possible D gene TRBD2, 6 bases. V lost 0 bases and J lost 0, with 13 bases in between. Germline V CDR1 and CDR2: SGHRS, YFSETQ. The CDR3 extends over 16 amino acids.

V gene TRBV7-2 combines with J gene TRBJ2-5; D not certain. CDR1 is SGHTA, CDR2 FQGNSA, per germline. CDR3 size: 15 residues. Trimming pared 3 bases from V and 2 bases from J, leaving 13 bases between. The CDR3 is CASSLGTVRQETQYF. CDR3 nucleotides: TGTGCCAGCAGCTTGGGTACAGTTCGTCAAGAGACCCAGTACTTC.

The chain recombines TRBV27 with TRBJ2-2; D is uncertain. The germline CDR1 and CDR2 sequences are MNHEY and SMNVEV (reference sequence). This CDR3 is built from 12 residues. V was shortened by 3 bases and J by 4 bases, with 3 bases between the two germline ends. CDR3 sequence (DNA): TGTGCCAGCAGTTTTTTCACCGGGGAGCTGTTTTTT. The encoded protein is CASSFFTGELFF.

This clone turned up a few times. This chain connects TRBV28 to TRBJ1-1; D ambiguous. This CDR3 is 12 amino acids long. Trimming pared 4 bases from V and 6 bases from J, leaving 9 bases between. Germline V lookup: CDR1 MDHEN, CDR2 SYDVKM. The CDR3 reads CASSWGGSEAFF. For the CDR3, the DNA is TGTGCCAGCAGTTGGGGTGGCTCTGAAGCTTTCTTT.

The rearrangement uses TRBV2 and TRBJ1-5, with D unresolved. Between the trimmed V and J ends, which lost 4 bases and 0 bases, there was a span of 10 bases. CDR1 SNHLY and CDR2 FYNNEI come from the germline V gene. There are 15 residues in the CDR3. CDR3 amino acids: CASSGGFHSNQPQHF. The CDR3 DNA is TGTGCCAGCAGTGGAGGATTTCATAGCAATCAGCCCCAGCATTTT. Full variable domain (missing parts from reference TRBV2 and TRBJ1-5): EPEVTQTPSHQVTQMGQEVILRCVPISNHLYFYWYRQILGQKVEFLVSFYNNEISEKSEIFDDQFSVERPDGSNFTLKIRSTKLEDSAMYFCASSGGFHSNQPQHFGDGTRLSIL.

V and J are TRBV7-3 and TRBJ2-5; TRBD2 aligns across 9 bases. Germline V CDR1 and CDR2: SGHTA, FQGTGA. The CDR3 is 14 amino acids. With V trimmed by 1 base and J by 5 bases, 2 bases remained unmatched. CDR3 region: CASSLIAGDETQYF. As DNA, the CDR3 is TGTGCCAGCAGCTTAATAGCGGGAGACGAGACCCAGTACTTC.

Only one count was recorded for this clone. The CDR3: CASFSGTHGNTQYF. The CDR3, as DNA: TGTGCCAGTTTTAGCGGGACTCATGGAAATACGCAGTATTTT. The genes are TRBV27 and TRBJ2-3, with 8 bases fitting TRBD2. This CDR3 is 14 amino acids long. Losses at the gene ends were 9 bases for V and 7 bases for J; bases not matched to a gene: 12. Germline CDR1 and CDR2: MNHEY and SMNVEV (reference sequence).

The chain employs TRBV7-6 and TRBJ2-6; maybe TRBD2 (6 bases). The CDR3 runs 16 residues. The V and J ends lost 4 bases and 1 base respectively, with 11 bases between them. The germline V gene encodes CDR1 SGHVS and CDR2 FNYEAQ. CDR3 bases: TGTGCCAGCAGCTCGCGGGGCGGATCTGGGGCCAACGTCCTGACTTTC. This encodes CASSSRGGSGANVLTF. The whole variable domain, remainder taken from reference TRBV7-6 and TRBJ2-6, is GAGVSQSPRYKVTKRGQDVALRCDPISGHVSLYWYRQALGQGPEFLTYFNYEAQQDKSGLPNDRFSAERPEGSISTLTIQRTEQRDSAMYRCASSSRGGSGANVLTFGAGSRLTVL.

The rearrangement joins TRBV2 to TRBJ1-5; no clear D gene. This CDR3 has 14 amino acids. Trimming left V 6 bases short and J 0 bases short, with 9 bases between. Germline V gene lookup returns CDR1 SNHLY and CDR2 FYNNEI. The chain's CDR3 is CASRMSYSNQPQHF. CDR3 in DNA: TGTGCCAGCAGGATGAGCTATAGCAATCAGCCCCAGCATTTT.

This chain connects TRBV4-1 to TRBJ2-7; 7 nucleotides line up with TRBD2. The ends lost 1 base at V and 3 bases at J; junction bases unmatched: 6. The CDR3 contains 15 residues. The germline V gene encodes CDR1 MGHRA and CDR2 YSYEKL. The CDR3 is CASSQVGRENYEQYF. In nucleotides, the CDR3 is TGCGCCAGCAGCCAAGTAGGGCGGGAGAACTACGAGCAGTACTTC.

This clone was observed a single time. This sequence joins TRBV10-1 and TRBJ1-1; D call uncertain. Deletions cut 0 bases from V and 5 bases from J, with 13 bases between. The length of the CDR3 is 15 residues. Per the germline V gene, CDR1 is WNHNN and CDR2 is SYGVQD (reference sequence). The CDR3 sequence is CASSESSGRWTEAFF. The CDR3 coding sequence is TGCGCCAGCAGTGAGTCCAGTGGTAGGTGGACTGAAGCTTTCTTT.

The rearrangement joins TRBV7-9 to TRBJ1-3; D may be TRBD1 (5 bases). This CDR3 spans 16 amino acids. V lost 5 bases, J lost 0 bases, and 14 bases lay in between. Germline CDR1 is SEHNR and CDR2 is FQNEAQ (reference sequence). The CDR3 sequence: CASSHGGRYSGNTIYF. The CDR3 DNA sequence: TGTGCCAGCAGCCACGGGGGACGGTACTCTGGAAACACCATATATTTT. The variable domain in full, completed from reference TRBV7-9 and TRBJ1-3, reads DTGVSQNPRHKITKRGQNVTFRCDPISEHNRLYWYRQTLGQGPEFLTYFQNEAQLEKSRLLSDRFSAERPKGSFSTLEIQRTEQGDSAMYLCASSHGGRYSGNTIYFGEGSWLTVV.

This clone has a single count. The V and J genes are TRBV27 and TRBJ2-7, with TRBD1 matching over 7 bases. The CDR3 runs 13 residues. The germline gives CDR1 MNHEY, CDR2 SMNVEV (reference sequence). V lost 6 bases and J lost 11; bases outside the gene matches: 13. CDR3 residues: CASRYIRQGEEYF. DNA for the CDR3: TGTGCCAGCAGATACATACGACAGGGCGAAGAGTACTTC.

This clone was detected once. The chain joins TRBV11-2 to TRBJ2-1, with D hard to call. Germline lookup yields CDR1 SGHAT and CDR2 FQNNGV. Trimming took 5 bases from V and 1 from J, leaving 15 bases between them. The CDR3 is made up of 16 amino acids. CDR3 loop: CASSHYAERSYNEQFF. The DNA of the CDR3 is TGTGCCAGCAGCCACTACGCGGAGAGGTCCTACAATGAGCAGTTCTTC. The variable domain in full, with the rest retrieved from reference TRBV11-2 and TRBJ2-1, is EAGVAQSPRYKIIEKRQSVAFWCNPISGHATLYWYQQILGQGPKLLIQFQNNGVVDDSQLPKDRFSAERLKGVDSTLKIQPAKLEDSAVYLCASSHYAERSYNEQFFGPGTRLTVL.